These 24 T cell receptor beta chains were sequenced from one sample in a study of neurological immune-mediated disorders (dated by TCRdb to about 2019). The library was built by means of 5' RACE. The instrument given in TCRdb is Illumina HiSeq 2500. TCRdb passed the public sequencing reads through fastp at Q25 and MiXCR, retaining productive beta sequences. Each entry is one CDR3 protein sequence, shown with its most common DNA and genes. The sample includes 50,000 to 75,000 distinct CDR3 sequences, with roughly 3.7% observed a single time. Jointly, the top ten make up 2.6% of the sample. Material for sequencing was PBMCs. Every receptor here comes from a man over 45 with multiple sclerosis.

The table lists this clonotype with many counts. This chain connects TRBV11-2 to TRBJ2-1, with D perhaps TRBD1 (6 bases). The germline CDR1 and CDR2 sequences are SGHAT and FQNNGV. V shed 8 bases and J shed 3 bases, with 17 bases lying between them. The length of the CDR3 is 15 residues. CDR3: CASQQATGYYNEQFF. CDR3 in DNA: TGTGCCAGCCAGCAGGCAACAGGGTACTACAATGAGCAGTTCTTC.

The J gene is TRBJ1-1, the V gene TRBV3-1; 8 positions match TRBD1. CDR3 size: 13 residues. J gave up 11 bases and V 1 base, and 6 bases lay outside the gene matches. Germline lookup yields CDR1 LGHDT and CDR2 YNNKEL (reference sequence). The CDR3, as DNA: TGTGCCAGCAGCCAAGTCGGACAGGGTGCGGCTTTCTTT. Residues: CASSQVGQGAAFF.

This clonotype has a handful of counts. This chain joins TRBV25-1 and TRBJ1-6; a possible D gene is TRBD1 (6 bases). CDR1 is MGHDK, CDR2 SYGVNS, per germline. With 3 bases removed from V and 10 bases from J, the gap between germline ends came to 16 bases. The CDR3 extends over 15 amino acids. This CDR3 reads CASSDALGAGSPLHF. CDR3 sequence (DNA): TGTGCCAGCAGTGACGCTTTGGGGGCAGGCTCACCCCTCCACTTT. Drawing the rest from reference TRBV25-1 and TRBJ1-6, the complete variable domain is EADIYQTPRYLVIGTGKKITLECSQTMGHDKMYWYQQDPGMELHLIHYSYGVNSTEKGDLSSESTVSRIRTEHFPLTLESARPSHTSQYLCASSDALGAGSPLHFGNGTRLTVT.

The sample holds many counts of this clonotype. The gene calls are TRBV20-1 and TRBJ1-5, with 11 nucleotides matching TRBD1. The CDR3 spans 14 residues. Germline V lookup: CDR1 DFQATT, CDR2 SNEGSKA (reference sequence). Trimming removed 5 bases from V and 6 bases from J; junction bases left unmatched: 6. CDR3 sequence: CSASDRGLIQPQHF. The CDR3 DNA reads TGCAGTGCTTCGGACAGGGGGCTGATTCAGCCCCAGCATTTT.

This clonotype was counted many times. The genes are TRBV5-1 and TRBJ2-7, with D possibly matching TRBD1 (6 bases). Germline CDR1 and CDR2: SGHRS and YFSETQ. With 0 bases removed from V and 7 bases from J, the gap between germline ends came to 11 bases. The CDR3 runs 13 residues. The CDR3 here is CASSLGEDREQYF. The CDR3 DNA reads TGCGCCAGCAGCTTGGGGGAAGACAGGGAGCAGTACTTC. Complete variable domain (other parts from reference TRBV5-1 and TRBJ2-7): KAGVTQTPRYLIKTRGQQVTLSCSPISGHRSVSWYQQTPGQGLQFLFEYFSETQRNKGNFPGRFSGRQFSNSRSEMNVSTLELGDSALYLCASSLGEDREQYFGPGTRLTVT.

This clonotype was counted a few times. The rearrangement joins TRBV11-2 to TRBJ2-1; TRBD2 agrees at 9 bases. The CDR3 has 18 amino acids. Germline V CDR1 and CDR2: SGHAT, FQNNGV. V dropped 1 base and J dropped 6; count of bases not matched to a gene: 13. CDR3 region: CASSLGPSGAAQGNEQFF. The CDR3 nucleotides are TGTGCCAGCAGCTTAGGGCCTAGCGGGGCGGCGCAGGGCAATGAGCAGTTCTTC.

This clonotype was picked up many times. The rearrangement links TRBV7-8 to TRBJ2-7, with D possibly being TRBD1 (6 bases). Trimming left V 5 bases short and J 3 bases short, with 14 bases between. Germline V lookup: CDR1 SGHVS, CDR2 FQNEAQ. The CDR3 is 14 residues long. This chain's CDR3 is CASSPLGRGYEQYF. In nucleotides, the CDR3 is TGTGCCAGCAGCCCCCTTGGCAGGGGCTACGAGCAGTACTTC.

This clonotype was observed a handful of times. A much larger clonotype is one base distant, so this may be a read error. V usage is TRBV5-6 and J usage is TRBJ2-7; D remains ambiguous. V lost 3 bases, J lost 6 bases, and 13 bases lay in between. The CDR3 is made up of 13 amino acids. CDR1 is SGHDT and CDR2 is YYEEEE in the germline V gene. The CDR3 sequence: CASSWGKSREQYF. For the CDR3, the DNA is TGTGCCAGCAGCTGGGGAAAGAGTCGCGAGCAGTACTTC.

In its sample, this clonotype was seen many times. This sequence joins TRBV20-1 and TRBJ1-6; 9 bases agree with TRBD1. V trimming: 0 bases; J trimming: 6 bases; junction bases outside the gene matches: 3. Germline V CDR1 and CDR2: DFQATT, SNEGSKA (reference sequence). The length of the CDR3 is 15 residues. Written as DNA, the CDR3 is TGCAGTGCTAGAGATTCGACAGGGGGTAATTCACCCCTCCACTTT. Translation gives CSARDSTGGNSPLHF.

This clonotype has more than one count but fewer than ten. CDR3 bases: TGCGCCAGCAGCTTGGACCAGGGACCGTATGAGCAGTTCTTC. Translation gives CASSLDQGPYEQFF. This chain links TRBV5-1 with TRBJ2-1; possibly TRBD1 or TRBD2 for D (5 bases each). This CDR3 has 14 amino acids. V lost 0 bases and J 8 bases, leaving 12 bases between the germline ends. Per germline, CDR1 SGHRS and CDR2 YFSETQ. The full variable domain, rest sourced from reference TRBV5-1 and TRBJ2-1, is KAGVTQTPRYLIKTRGQQVTLSCSPISGHRSVSWYQQTPGQGLQFLFEYFSETQRNKGNFPGRFSGRQFSNSRSEMNVSTLELGDSALYLCASSLDQGPYEQFFGPGTRLTVL.

This clonotype was counted ten times or more. The chain couples TRBV29-1 to TRBJ1-2; D is undetermined. V was cut by 4 bases and J by 4 bases, with 13 bases left in between. The CDR3 has 13 residues. Germline V gene lookup returns CDR1 SQVTM and CDR2 ANQGSEA. CDR3: CSVVYPGGYGYTF. As DNA, the CDR3 is TGCAGCGTTGTCTATCCGGGAGGCTATGGCTACACCTTC.

This clonotype was recorded at least ten times. This rearrangement joins TRBV20-1 to TRBJ2-1, with 8 bases lining up with TRBD2. CDR3 length: 18 residues. Looked up from germline, CDR1 is DFQATT and CDR2 is SNEGSKA (reference sequence). Unmatched junction bases numbered 16, after V lost 0 bases and J lost 6 bases. The CDR3 loop is CSARDSRTSRYVSNEQFF. CDR3 sequence (DNA): TGCAGTGCTAGAGATAGTCGGACTAGCCGGTACGTGAGCAATGAGCAGTTCTTC.

There are many counts of this clonotype. The chain joins TRBV5-1 to TRBJ1-5; 10 nucleotides line up with TRBD1. V dropped 3 bases and J dropped 6; count of bases not matched to a gene: 3. Germline loops: CDR1 SGHRS, CDR2 YFSETQ. The CDR3 spans 14 residues. The CDR3 DNA is TGCGCCAGCAGCTCGACAGGGGGCCTTCAGCCCCAGCATTTT. Residues: CASSSTGGLQPQHF.

At least ten counts were recorded for this clonotype. The J gene is TRBJ2-7, the V gene TRBV20-1; TRBD2 agrees at 10 bases. The V gene's germline CDR1 is DFQATT and CDR2 SNEGSKA (reference sequence). The CDR3 is 16 amino acids. V was clipped by 0 bases and J by 2 bases; unmatched bases: 7. CDR3 residues: CSAREGLALPTYEQYV. CDR3 sequence (DNA): TGCAGTGCTAGAGAGGGACTAGCGCTCCCCACCTACGAGCAGTACGTC.

This clonotype was recorded a few times. The chain uses TRBV7-2 and TRBJ2-5; the D gene is possibly TRBD2 (6 bases). CDR3 length: 16 residues. V was pared by 4 bases and J by 5 bases, with 20 bases between. In germline, CDR1 is SGHTA, CDR2 FQGNSA. CDR3 sequence (DNA): TGTGCCAGCAGCTCAACCCGATGGGGGGTGGGTGAGACCCAGTACTTC. Its translation is CASSSTRWGVGETQYF.

In its sample, this clonotype was seen many times. The chain employs TRBV11-2 and TRBJ2-7; D remains unclear. Germline V gene lookup returns CDR1 SGHAT and CDR2 FQNNGV. CDR3 length: 13 amino acids. V lost 3 bases and J lost 6, with 12 bases in between. CDR3 loop: CASSLVLSSEQYV. CDR3 nucleotide sequence: TGTGCCAGCAGCTTGGTTTTAAGCTCCGAGCAGTACGTC.

This clonotype has at least ten counts. The chain has TRBV2 and TRBJ1-1, with 9 bases lining up with TRBD1. Germline assignment: CDR1 SNHLY and CDR2 FYNNEI. Germline trimming cut 6 bases from V and 0 bases from J; bases unmatched to any gene: 2. The CDR3 has 14 residues. In DNA, the CDR3 is TGTGCCAGCAGCGGGACAGGGATGAACACTGAAGCTTTCTTT. Encoded protein: CASSGTGMNTEAFF.

Many counts were recorded for this clonotype. The chain uses TRBV24-1 and TRBJ1-5; no firm D call. CDR1 and CDR2 (germline): KGHDR, SFDVKD. Trimming took 0 bases from V and 11 from J, leaving 10 bases between them. The CDR3 is 13 amino acids. The CDR3 here is CATSDLYSYSQHF. The CDR3 nucleotides read TGTGCCACCAGTGATTTGTATTCTTATTCCCAGCATTTT.

This clonotype was detected many times. The V and J genes are TRBV6-5 and TRBJ2-2; TRBD1 might be the D (5 bases). This CDR3 is 14 amino acids long. The V end was cut by 4 bases, the J end by 7 bases, with 13 bases between. Germline CDR1 reads MNHEY; CDR2 reads SVGAGI. The CDR3 bases are TGTGCCAGCAGTTCCTACAGGTCATTCGGGGAGCTGTTTTTT. Translated, it gives CASSSYRSFGELFF.

The table lists this clonotype with many counts. The chain has TRBV7-8 and TRBJ1-1; D perhaps matches TRBD1 (6 bases). Germline-derived CDR1 and CDR2 are SGHVS and FQNEAQ. This CDR3 is built from 14 residues. Trimming shortened V by 6 bases and J by 0 bases, and 11 bases separated the two germline ends. The chain's CDR3 is CASRRTEMNTEAFF. DNA of the CDR3: TGTGCCAGCAGGCGGACAGAAATGAACACTGAAGCTTTCTTT. Looking up the rest from reference TRBV7-8 and TRBJ1-1 gives the full variable domain: GAGVSQSPRYKVAKRGQDVALRCDPISGHVSLFWYQQALGQGPEFLTYFQNEAQLDKSGLPSDRFFAERPEGSVSTLKIQRTQQEDSAVYLCASRRTEMNTEAFFGQGTRLTVV.

This clonotype was seen at least ten times. V is TRBV20-1 and J is TRBJ2-5; the match to TRBD2 covers 15 bases. CDR3 size: 18 residues. Trimming at V came to 5 bases and at J to 4 bases, leaving 14 bases not matched to a gene. In germline, CDR1 is DFQATT, CDR2 SNEGSKA (reference sequence). The CDR3 DNA reads as TGCAGTGCTCTTAACTCCGGGACTAGCGGGGGGTTTAGAGAGACCCAGTACTTC. It codes for CSALNSGTSGGFRETQYF.

This clonotype was recorded at least ten times. V is TRBV12-3 or TRBV12-4 and J is TRBJ2-3; 12 bases are a match to TRBD2. V was pared by 3 bases and J by 7 bases, with 11 bases of the junction left unmatched. There are 17 residues in the CDR3. The CDR3 region is CASSFPQRLAGVYTQYF. The CDR3, as DNA: TGTGCCAGCAGTTTCCCCCAACGACTAGCGGGGGTCTATACGCAGTATTTT.

At least ten counts were recorded for this clonotype. This chain joins TRBV7-9 and TRBJ2-3; D may be TRBD2 (7 bases). Trimming left V 5 bases short and J 4 bases short, with 16 bases between. The CDR3 covers 15 residues. Looked up from germline, CDR1 is SEHNR and CDR2 is FQNEAQ (reference sequence). Here the CDR3 DNA reads TGTGCCAGCAGCGACCGTGGGGGGGCGGCAGATACGCAGTATTTT. Protein: CASSDRGGAADTQYF.

This clonotype was observed many times. The gene calls are TRBV27 and TRBJ1-1, with a weak D call TRBD1 (5 bases). V shed 4 bases and J shed 1 base, with 7 bases lying between them. Germline V gene data show CDR1 as MNHEY and CDR2 as SMNVEV (reference sequence). The CDR3 has 13 amino acids. CDR3 protein: CASSYRRNTEAFF. The CDR3 DNA sequence: TGTGCCAGCAGTTACAGGAGGAACACTGAAGCTTTCTTT.